Presented here are 17 T cell receptor beta chains from one specimen sequenced in a study of cytomegalovirus exposure and HLA in healthy donors. The PCR had 60 Vbeta and 13 Jbeta primers. The table came from immunoSEQ multiplex PCR; TCRdb's copy has only in-frame clones and leaves some out. The sample consists of about 180,000 clones, about 85% of them appearing once. Material for sequencing was PBMCs. Receptors were obtained from a girl aged 5-17 years in good health and CMV-seropositive.

V is TRBV27 and J is TRBJ2-5; TRBD1 is a possible D gene (5 bases). The CDR3 is made up of 12 amino acids. Trimming stripped 5 bases from V and 5 bases from J, with 9 bases between. The germline CDR1 and CDR2 sequences are MNHEY and SMNVEV (reference sequence). The CDR3 loop reads CASSRNRETQYF. DNA for the CDR3: TGTGCCAGCAGTCGGAACAGGGAGACCCAGTACTTC.

This clone has a single count. The gene calls are TRBV5-6 and TRBJ2-3; 8 nucleotides agree with TRBD1. Unmatched junction bases numbered 10, after V lost 4 bases and J lost 3 bases. The CDR3 has 16 amino acids. Per germline, CDR1 SGHDT and CDR2 YYEEEE. The CDR3 DNA follows: TGTGCCAGCAGCCGATCCCGGACAGGGCTGACAGATACGCAGTATTTT. Translating gives CASSRSRTGLTDTQYF.

This chain joins TRBV4-1 and TRBJ2-1; 7 nucleotides match TRBD2. The germline gives CDR1 MGHRA, CDR2 YSYEKL. With 3 bases clipped from V and 13 bases from J, the junction kept 12 bases outside the gene matches. This CDR3 has 14 residues. The CDR3 DNA sequence: TGCGCCAGCAGCCACTTCGGTCGGGAGGACCTCCAGTTCTTC. Protein sequence: CASSHFGREDLQFF.

The chain links TRBV6-1 to TRBJ2-7; the match to TRBD1 covers 9 bases. V shed 7 bases and J 4 bases; nucleotides not matched to a gene: 2. Germline CDR1 MNHNS, CDR2 SASEGT. This CDR3 spans 12 amino acids. The CDR3 region has the DNA TGTGCCAGCATGGGACAGGGTTACGAGCAGTACTTC. Its protein is CASMGQGYEQYF.

The chain couples TRBV5-1 to TRBJ2-5, with 7 bases aligning to TRBD1. Per germline, CDR1 SGHRS and CDR2 YFSETQ. Trimming at V came to 0 bases and at J to 4 bases, leaving 6 bases not matched to a gene. The length of the CDR3 is 15 residues. The CDR3 DNA is TGCGCCAGCAGCTTGGACAGGGGCCGGGGAGAGACCCAGTACTTC. It is translated as CASSLDRGRGETQYF.

J is TRBJ1-2 and V is TRBV27; D is possibly TRBD1 (6 bases). Germline CDR1 is MNHEY and CDR2 is SMNVEV (reference sequence). V was shortened by 0 bases and J by 2 bases, with 10 bases between the two germline ends. This CDR3 is built from 15 residues. CDR3 DNA sequence: TGTGCCAGCAGTTTATCCATTGACAGGAACTATGGCTACACCTTC. It codes for CASSLSIDRNYGYTF.

The CDR3 loop reads CASSYSGGSDAYEQYF. In DNA form, the CDR3 reads TGTGCCAGCAGTTACTCGGGCGGGAGCGATGCCTACGAGCAGTACTTC. The V and J genes are TRBV6-5 and TRBJ2-7, with 7 nucleotides matching TRBD2. V dropped 0 bases and J dropped 2; count of bases not matched to a gene: 7. Germline V gene sequence: CDR1 MNHEY, CDR2 SVGAGI. The CDR3 loop spans 16 amino acids.

V usage is TRBV7-6 and J usage is TRBJ2-3; 7 nucleotides align to TRBD1. CDR3 size: 14 residues. The germline CDR1 and CDR2 sequences are SGHVS and FNYEAQ. V was clipped by 5 bases and J by 2 bases; unmatched bases: 4. Written as DNA, the CDR3 is TGTGCCAGCAGCCGGGACAGCTACACAGATACGCAGTATTTT. Translation gives CASSRDSYTDTQYF.

The chain recombines TRBV30 with TRBJ1-3; D remains ambiguous. Germline V lookup: CDR1 GTSNPN, CDR2 SVGIG (reference sequence). The CDR3 has 13 residues. V was cut by 0 bases and J by 1 base, with 4 bases left in between. The CDR3: CAWSVVSGNTIYF. The CDR3, as DNA: TGTGCCTGGAGTGTTGTATCTGGAAACACCATATATTTT.

This clone turned up a few times. The V call is TRBV5-1, the J call TRBJ2-3; TRBD1 matches at 7 bases. Trimming removed 0 bases from V and 7 bases from J; junction bases left unmatched: 11. This CDR3 is built from 16 residues. The germline V gene has CDR1 SGHRS and CDR2 YFSETQ. CDR3 amino acids: CASSLVGQNSPYTQYF. The CDR3 DNA reads TGCGCCAGCAGCTTGGTGGGACAGAATTCACCATATACGCAGTATTTT.

The chain uses TRBV30 and TRBJ2-1; unclear D gene. This CDR3 is 12 amino acids long. Germline V gives CDR1 GTSNPN, CDR2 SVGIG (reference sequence). The V and J ends lost 0 bases and 7 bases respectively, with 7 bases between them. CDR3 amino acids: CAWSVYRNEQFF. As DNA, the CDR3 is TGTGCCTGGAGTGTATATAGAAATGAGCAGTTCTTC.

The V and J genes are TRBV10-3 and TRBJ2-5; tentative D call: TRBD2 (5 bases). V was clipped by 10 bases and J by 1 base, with 16 bases between them. This CDR3 comprises 14 residues. CDR1 ENHRY and CDR2 SYGVKD come from the germline V gene. This CDR3 reads CATGQAEFQETQYF. The CDR3, as DNA: TGTGCCACCGGTCAAGCGGAATTCCAAGAGACCCAGTACTTC.

V gene TRBV7-9 combines with J gene TRBJ1-4, with D tentatively TRBD1 (5 bases). This CDR3 contains 16 residues. Germline V gene sequence: CDR1 SEHNR, CDR2 FQNEAQ (reference sequence). V gave up 1 base and J gave up 7 bases, with 16 bases separating them. The CDR3 reads CASSLVWDSSGEKLFF. In DNA form, the CDR3 reads TGTGCCAGCAGCTTAGTGTGGGACTCAAGCGGTGAAAAACTGTTTTTT.

The rearrangement uses TRBV9 and TRBJ2-1; 7 nucleotides line up with TRBD2. This CDR3 has 17 residues. Unmatched junction bases numbered 8, after V lost 0 bases and J lost 2 bases. Germline assignment: CDR1 SGDLS and CDR2 YYNGEE. CDR3 sequence: CASSVGKGGSAYNEQFF. CDR3 nucleotides: TGTGCCAGCAGCGTAGGAAAAGGCGGGAGCGCCTACAATGAGCAGTTCTTC.

V is TRBV6-6 and J is TRBJ1-1; 10 bases are a match to TRBD1. The length of the CDR3 is 14 residues. The germline gives CDR1 MNHNY, CDR2 SVGAGI (reference sequence). V lost 5 bases and J lost 5; bases outside the gene matches: 5. CDR3 sequence reads: CASSHGTGATEAFF. CDR3 DNA sequence: TGTGCCAGCAGTCATGGGACAGGGGCTACTGAAGCTTTCTTT.

The chain joins TRBV11-2 to TRBJ1-5, with a possible D match to TRBD1 (6 bases). Trimming left V 5 bases short and J 2 bases short, with 13 bases between. The CDR3 consists of 15 residues. From germline, CDR1 is SGHAT and CDR2 FQNNGV. CDR3 region: CASSPGGRRNQPQHF. In nucleotides, the CDR3 is TGTGCCAGCAGCCCGGGGGGGCGGCGCAATCAGCCCCAGCATTTT.

V is TRBV19 and J is TRBJ2-7; 7 bases agree with TRBD1. CDR1 LNHDA and CDR2 SQIVND come from the germline V gene (reference sequence). The CDR3 contains 15 residues. The V and J ends lost 5 bases and 5 bases, in that order; junction bases with no gene match: 12. The CDR3 coding sequence is TGTGCCAGTAGTCAGAACCCGACAGGGATCAACGAGCAGTACTTC. It is translated as CASSQNPTGINEQYF.